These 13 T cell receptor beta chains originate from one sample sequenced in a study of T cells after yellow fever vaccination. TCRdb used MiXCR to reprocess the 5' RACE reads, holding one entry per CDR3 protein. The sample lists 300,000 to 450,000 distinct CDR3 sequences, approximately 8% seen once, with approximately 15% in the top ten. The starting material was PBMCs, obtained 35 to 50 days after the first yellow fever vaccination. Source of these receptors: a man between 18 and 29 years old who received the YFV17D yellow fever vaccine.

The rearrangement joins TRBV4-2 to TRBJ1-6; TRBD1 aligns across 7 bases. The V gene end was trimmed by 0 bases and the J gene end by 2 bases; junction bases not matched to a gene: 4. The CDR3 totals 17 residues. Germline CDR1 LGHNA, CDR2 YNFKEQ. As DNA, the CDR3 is TGTGCCAGCAGCCAAGAACAGGGGACGGCCTATAATTCACCCCTCCACTTT. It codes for CASSQEQGTAYNSPLHF.

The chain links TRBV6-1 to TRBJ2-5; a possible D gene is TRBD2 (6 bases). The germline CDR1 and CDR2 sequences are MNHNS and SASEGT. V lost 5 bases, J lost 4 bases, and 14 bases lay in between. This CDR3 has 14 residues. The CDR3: CASSRPWRGETQYF. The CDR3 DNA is TGTGCCAGCAGTCGCCCTTGGAGGGGAGAGACCCAGTACTTC.

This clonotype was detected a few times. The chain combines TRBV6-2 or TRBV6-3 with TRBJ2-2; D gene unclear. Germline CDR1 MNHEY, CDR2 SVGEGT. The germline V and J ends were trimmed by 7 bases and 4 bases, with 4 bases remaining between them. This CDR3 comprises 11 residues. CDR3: CASTTTGELFF. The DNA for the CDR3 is TGTGCCAGCACGACCACCGGGGAGCTGTTTTTT.

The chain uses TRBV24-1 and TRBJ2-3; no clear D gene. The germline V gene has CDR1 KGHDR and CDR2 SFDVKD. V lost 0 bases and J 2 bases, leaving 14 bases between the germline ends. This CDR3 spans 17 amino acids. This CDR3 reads CATSDLHSGAYTDTQYF. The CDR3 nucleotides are TGTGCCACCAGTGATTTGCACTCAGGTGCCTACACAGATACGCAGTATTTT.

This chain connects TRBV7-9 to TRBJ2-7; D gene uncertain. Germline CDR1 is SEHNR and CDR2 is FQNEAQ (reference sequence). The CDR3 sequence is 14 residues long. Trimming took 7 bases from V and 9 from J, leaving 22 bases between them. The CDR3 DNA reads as TGTGCCAGCATACGCTCGGATTCCCCCGGCGTGCAGTACTTC. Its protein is CASIRSDSPGVQYF.

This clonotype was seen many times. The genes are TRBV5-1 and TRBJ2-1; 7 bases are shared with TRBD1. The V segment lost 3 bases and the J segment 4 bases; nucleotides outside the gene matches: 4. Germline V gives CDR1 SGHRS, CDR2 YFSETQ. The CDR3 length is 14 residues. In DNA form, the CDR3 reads TGCGCCAGCAGCTCCGCAGGGGGATACAATGAGCAGTTCTTC. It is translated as CASSSAGGYNEQFF.

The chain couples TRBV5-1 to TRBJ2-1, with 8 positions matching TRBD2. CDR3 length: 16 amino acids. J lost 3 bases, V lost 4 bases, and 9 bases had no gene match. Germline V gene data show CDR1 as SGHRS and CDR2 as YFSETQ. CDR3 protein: CASSASSGGRYNEQFF. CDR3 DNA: TGCGCCAGCAGCGCTTCGAGCGGGGGACGCTACAATGAGCAGTTCTTC.

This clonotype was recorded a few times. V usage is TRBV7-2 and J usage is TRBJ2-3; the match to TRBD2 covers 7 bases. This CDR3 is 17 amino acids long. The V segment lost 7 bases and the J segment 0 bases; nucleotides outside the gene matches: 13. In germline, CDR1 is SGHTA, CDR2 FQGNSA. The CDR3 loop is CASNSGRGRTSTDTQYF. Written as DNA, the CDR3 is TGTGCCAGCAACTCGGGGCGGGGGAGGACTAGCACAGATACGCAGTATTTT.

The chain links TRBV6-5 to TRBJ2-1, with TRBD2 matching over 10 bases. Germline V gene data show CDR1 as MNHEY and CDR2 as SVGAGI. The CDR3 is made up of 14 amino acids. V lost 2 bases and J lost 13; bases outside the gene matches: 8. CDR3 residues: CASSYRLAGDPQFF. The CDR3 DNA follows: TGTGCCAGCAGTTACCGCCTAGCGGGGGATCCCCAGTTCTTC.

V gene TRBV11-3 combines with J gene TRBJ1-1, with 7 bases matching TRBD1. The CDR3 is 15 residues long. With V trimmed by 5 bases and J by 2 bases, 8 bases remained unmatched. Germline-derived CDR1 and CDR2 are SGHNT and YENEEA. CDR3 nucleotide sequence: TGTGCCAGCAGCCTCTCGACAGGGAGTAACACTGAAGCTTTCTTT. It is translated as CASSLSTGSNTEAFF.

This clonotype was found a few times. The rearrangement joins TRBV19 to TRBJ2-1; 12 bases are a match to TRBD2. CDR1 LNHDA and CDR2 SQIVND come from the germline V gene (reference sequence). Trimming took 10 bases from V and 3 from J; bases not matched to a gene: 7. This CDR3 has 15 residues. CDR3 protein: CATASGGALYNEQFF. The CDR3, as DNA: TGTGCCACCGCTAGCGGGGGGGCCCTCTACAATGAGCAGTTCTTC.

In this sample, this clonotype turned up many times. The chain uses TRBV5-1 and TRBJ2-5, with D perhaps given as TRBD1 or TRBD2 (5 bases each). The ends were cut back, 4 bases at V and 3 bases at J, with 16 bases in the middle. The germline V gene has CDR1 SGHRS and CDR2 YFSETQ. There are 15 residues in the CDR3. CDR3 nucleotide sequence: TGCGCCAGCAGCCCGACCGGGACGGTAGAAGAGACCCAGTACTTC. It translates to CASSPTGTVEETQYF. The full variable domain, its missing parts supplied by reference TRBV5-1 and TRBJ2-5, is KAGVTQTPRYLIKTRGQQVTLSCSPISGHRSVSWYQQTPGQGLQFLFEYFSETQRNKGNFPGRFSGRQFSNSRSEMNVSTLELGDSALYLCASSPTGTVEETQYFGPGTRLLVL.

CDR3 sequence reads: CASSPSTGAPYGYTF. Here the CDR3 DNA reads TGCGCCAGCAGCCCCTCGACAGGGGCCCCCTATGGCTACACCTTC. V and J are TRBV5-1 and TRBJ1-2; 8 bases match TRBD1. The CDR3 runs 15 residues. The V gene's germline CDR1 is SGHRS and CDR2 YFSETQ. V lost 4 bases and J lost 4; bases outside the gene matches: 9.